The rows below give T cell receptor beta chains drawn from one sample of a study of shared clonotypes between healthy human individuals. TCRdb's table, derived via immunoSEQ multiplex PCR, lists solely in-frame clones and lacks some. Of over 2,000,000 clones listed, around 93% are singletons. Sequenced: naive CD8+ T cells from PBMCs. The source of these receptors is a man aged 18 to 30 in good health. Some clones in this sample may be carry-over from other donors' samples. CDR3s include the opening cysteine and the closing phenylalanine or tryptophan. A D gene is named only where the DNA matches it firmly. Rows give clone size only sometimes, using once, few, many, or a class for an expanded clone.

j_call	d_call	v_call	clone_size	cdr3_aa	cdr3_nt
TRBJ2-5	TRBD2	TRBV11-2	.	CASSQRDYRRTQYF	TGTGCCAGCAGCCAACGGGACTACCGTCGGACCCAGTACTTC
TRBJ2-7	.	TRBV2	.	CASRGVGSPSYEQYF	TGTGCCAGCAGGGGCGTTGGGAGCCCTTCCTACGAGCAGTACTTC
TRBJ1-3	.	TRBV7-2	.	CASSPRPGRNPSGNTIYF	TGTGCCAGCAGCCCTCGACCGGGACGGAACCCCTCTGGAAACACCATATATTTT
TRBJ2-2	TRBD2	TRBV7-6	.	CASSLLAGVRTGELFF	TGTGCCAGCAGCTTACTAGCGGGAGTACGGACCGGGGAGCTGTTTTTT
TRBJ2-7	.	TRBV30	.	CAWSVPGIREQYF	TGTGCCTGGAGTGTACCGGGTATAAGAGAGCAGTACTTC
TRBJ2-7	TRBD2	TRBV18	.	CASSPPGLAGLLPPEQYF	TGTGCCAGCTCACCACCGGGACTAGCGGGGCTTCTCCCTCCCGAGCAGTACTTC
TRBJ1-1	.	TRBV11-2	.	CASSLDENTEAFF	TGTGCCAGCAGCTTAGATGAGAACACTGAAGCTTTCTTT
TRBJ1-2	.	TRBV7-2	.	CASSLGVGGYTF	TGTGCCAGCAGCCTCGGGGTTGGTGGCTACACCTTC
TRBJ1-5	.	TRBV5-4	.	CASSWNAGPQHF	TGTGCCAGCAGCTGGAACGCAGGACCCCAGCATTTT
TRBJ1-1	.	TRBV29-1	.	CSVEPTPNTEAFF	TGCAGCGTTGAGCCGACACCGAACACTGAAGCTTTCTTT
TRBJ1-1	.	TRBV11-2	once	CASSLGWGRNTEAFF	TGTGCCAGCAGCTTAGGGTGGGGGAGGAACACTGAAGCTTTCTTT
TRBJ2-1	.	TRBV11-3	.	CASSSRAELYNEQFF	TGTGCCAGCAGCTCCCGGGCGGAATTATACAATGAGCAGTTCTTC
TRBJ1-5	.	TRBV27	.	CASTPGAQPQHF	TGTGCCAGCACCCCGGGGGCTCAGCCCCAGCATTTT
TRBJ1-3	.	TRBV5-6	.	CASGGGSGNTIYF	TGTGCCAGCGGGGGAGGCTCTGGAAACACCATATATTTT
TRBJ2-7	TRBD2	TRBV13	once	CASSGPGLADEQYF	TGTGCCAGCAGCGGACCGGGACTAGCGGACGAGCAGTACTTC
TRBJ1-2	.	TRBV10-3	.	CAISPPGSLRDYGYTF	TGTGCCATCAGCCCCCCGGGATCACTTCGAGACTATGGCTACACCTTC
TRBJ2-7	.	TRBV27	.	CASSLSYSGYEQYF	TGTGCCAGCAGTTTATCGTATAGTGGCTACGAGCAGTACTTC
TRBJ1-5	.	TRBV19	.	CASSIAPGGNQPQHF	TGTGCCAGTAGTATAGCGCCGGGGGGCAATCAGCCCCAGCATTTT
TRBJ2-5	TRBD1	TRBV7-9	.	CASSPRTGGAGETQYF	TGTGCCAGCAGCCCCCGGACAGGGGGCGCCGGAGAGACCCAGTACTTC
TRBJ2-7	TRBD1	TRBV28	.	CASHRDRGASPYEQYF	TGTGCCAGCCACCGGGACAGAGGGGCCAGTCCCTACGAGCAGTACTTC
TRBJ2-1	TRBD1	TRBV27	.	CASSLAGGGYNEQFF	TGTGCCAGCAGTTTGGCAGGGGGCGGGTACAATGAGCAGTTCTTC
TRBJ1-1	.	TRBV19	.	CASSIDTNTEAFF	TGTGCCAGTAGTATAGACACGAACACTGAAGCTTTCTTT
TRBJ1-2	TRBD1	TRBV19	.	CASSIAIRGTAKNYGYTF	TGTGCCAGTAGTATAGCTATCCGCGGGACAGCAAAAAACTATGGCTACACCTTC
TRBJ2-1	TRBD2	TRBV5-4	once	CASSPGLAGGRVF	TGTGCCAGCAGCCCGGGACTAGCGGGAGGGCGGGTCTTC
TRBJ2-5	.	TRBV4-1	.	CASSQDGREETQYF	TGCGCCAGCAGCCAAGACGGCCGGGAAGAGACCCAGTACTTC
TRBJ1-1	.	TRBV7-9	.	CASNHRDWTEAFF	TGTGCCAGCAACCACAGGGATTGGACTGAAGCTTTCTTT
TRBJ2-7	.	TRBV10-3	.	CAISDPGRAYEQYF	TGTGCCATCAGTGATCCGGGGCGCGCCTACGAGCAGTACTTC
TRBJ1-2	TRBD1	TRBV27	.	CATRTGGYGYTF	TGTGCCACCCGGACAGGGGGCTATGGCTACACCTTC
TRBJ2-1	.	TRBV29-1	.	CSGRIGRLNEQFF	TGCAGCGGTCGGATAGGACGGCTCAATGAGCAGTTCTTC
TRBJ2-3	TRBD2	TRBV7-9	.	CASSLGTSGRDTQYF	TGTGCCAGCAGCTTAGGGACTAGCGGAAGAGATACGCAGTATTTT
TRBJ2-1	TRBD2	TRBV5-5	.	CASSGGLAGFDEQFF	TGTGCCAGCAGCGGCGGACTAGCGGGATTCGATGAGCAGTTCTTC
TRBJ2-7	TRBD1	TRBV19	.	CASSIIGGDSYEQYF	TGTGCCAGTAGTATCATAGGGGGCGACTCCTACGAGCAGTACTTC
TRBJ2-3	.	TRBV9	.	CASRSRGGDTQYF	TGTGCCAGCAGAAGTCGTGGGGGAGATACGCAGTATTTT
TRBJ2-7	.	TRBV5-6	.	CASSLRIPLDSSYEQYF	TGTGCCAGCAGCTTGAGGATCCCCCTGGACAGCTCCTACGAGCAGTACTTC
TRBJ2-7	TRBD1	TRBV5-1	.	CASSTGTGSYEQYF	TGCGCCAGCAGCACCGGGACAGGGTCCTACGAGCAGTACTTC
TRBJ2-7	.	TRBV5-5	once	CASSFGRKGYEQYF	TGTGCCAGCAGCTTCGGGCGGAAGGGCTACGAGCAGTACTTC
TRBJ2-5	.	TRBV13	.	CASSVKPGTLEETQYF	TGTGCCAGCAGCGTCAAACCCGGGACTCTTGAAGAGACCCAGTACTTC
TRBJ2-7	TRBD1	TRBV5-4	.	CASSWGTGNYEQYF	TGTGCCAGCAGCTGGGGGACAGGGAACTACGAGCAGTACTTC
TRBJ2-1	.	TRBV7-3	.	CASRPEGSSYNEQFF	TGTGCCAGCAGGCCTGAGGGGAGCTCCTACAATGAGCAGTTCTTC
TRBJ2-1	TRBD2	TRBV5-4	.	CASSLKREVYNEQFF	TGTGCCAGCAGCTTGAAGCGGGAGGTGTACAATGAGCAGTTCTTC
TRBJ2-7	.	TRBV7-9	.	CASTPPIDSYEQYF	TGTGCCAGCACTCCCCCGATAGACTCCTACGAGCAGTACTTC
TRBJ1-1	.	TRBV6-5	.	CASSYTGDNEAFF	TGTGCCAGCAGTTACACTGGGGACAATGAAGCTTTCTTT
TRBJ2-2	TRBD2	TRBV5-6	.	CASTLAGGAPGELFF	TGTGCCAGCACCTTAGCGGGAGGTGCCCCCGGGGAGCTGTTTTTT
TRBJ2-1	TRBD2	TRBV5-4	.	CASSPLDSGSSYNEQFF	TGTGCCAGCAGCCCCCTAGATAGCGGGAGCTCCTACAATGAGCAGTTCTTC
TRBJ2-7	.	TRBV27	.	CASSPRVGTYEQYF	TGTGCCAGCAGTCCCCGTGTCGGTACCTACGAGCAGTACTTC
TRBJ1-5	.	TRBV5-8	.	CASRPRDKYQPQHF	TGTGCCAGCAGACCCCGGGACAAATATCAGCCCCAGCATTTT
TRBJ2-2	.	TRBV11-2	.	CASSLGGLARKFGSGELFF	TGTGCCAGCAGCTTAGGTGGGCTAGCGAGAAAATTTGGCTCCGGGGAGCTGTTTTTT
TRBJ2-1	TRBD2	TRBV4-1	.	CASSQVPPSLGLAGEQFF	TGCGCCAGCAGCCAAGTGCCCCCTAGCCTCGGGTTAGCGGGTGAGCAGTTCTTC
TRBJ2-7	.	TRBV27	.	CASSLSKPSAGTEQYF	TGTGCCAGCAGTTTATCAAAACCGTCTGCAGGAACCGAGCAGTACTTC
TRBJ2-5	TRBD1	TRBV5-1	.	CASSFRDRVRETQYF	TGCGCCAGCAGCTTTAGGGACAGAGTGCGAGAGACCCAGTACTTC
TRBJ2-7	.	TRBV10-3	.	CAISDEDIYEQYF	TGTGCCATCAGTGACGAGGATATATACGAGCAGTACTTC